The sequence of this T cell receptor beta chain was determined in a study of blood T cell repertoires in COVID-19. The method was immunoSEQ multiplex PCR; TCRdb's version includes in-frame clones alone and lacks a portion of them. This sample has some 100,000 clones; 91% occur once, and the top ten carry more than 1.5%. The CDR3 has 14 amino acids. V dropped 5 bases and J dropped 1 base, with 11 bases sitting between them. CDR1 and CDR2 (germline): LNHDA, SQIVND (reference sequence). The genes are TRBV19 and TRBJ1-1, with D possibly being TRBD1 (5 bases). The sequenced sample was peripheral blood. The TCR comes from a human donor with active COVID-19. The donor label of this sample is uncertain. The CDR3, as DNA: TGTGCCAGTAGTTTTGGCCAGGGGAACACTGAAGCTTTCTTT. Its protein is CASSFGQGNTEAFF. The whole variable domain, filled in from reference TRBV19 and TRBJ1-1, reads DGGITQSPKYLFRKEGQNVTLSCEQNLNHDAMYWYRQDPGQGLRLIYYSQIVNDFQKGDIAEGYSVSREKKESFPLTVTSAQKNPTAFYLCASSFGQGNTEAFFGQGTRLTVV.